This T cell receptor (beta chain) came from a study of blood T cell repertoires in COVID-19. About the research overall: Collection of acute and convalescent COVID-19 samples took place in the United States, Italy and Spain. From T cells, B-cell-depleted T cells, or PBMCs came the material, which was cDNA or gDNA.

Per the authors' pipeline: Using reference gene primer amplification, nucleated cell counts were estimated. Here immunoSEQ multiplex PCR was the method, and the copy in TCRdb shows in-frame clones only, minus some. V and J calls and clone size are as listed in that table; D and trimming were resolved from the DNA. The profile shows 40,000 to 60,000 clones, around 84% of them singletons. The sample was peripheral blood. The receptor was derived from a man aged 50 or older with acute or convalescent COVID-19.

In DNA form, the CDR3 reads TGCGCCAGCAGTGAAGGGGACTCCCTTGGTGAAAAACTGTTTTTT. It yields the protein CASSEGDSLGEKLFF. The rearrangement uses TRBV10-2 and TRBJ1-4, with D possibly matching TRBD1 (5 bases). The CDR3 consists of 15 residues. From germline, CDR1 is WSHSY and CDR2 SAAADI. V dropped 3 bases and J dropped 7 bases, with 15 bases sitting between them.